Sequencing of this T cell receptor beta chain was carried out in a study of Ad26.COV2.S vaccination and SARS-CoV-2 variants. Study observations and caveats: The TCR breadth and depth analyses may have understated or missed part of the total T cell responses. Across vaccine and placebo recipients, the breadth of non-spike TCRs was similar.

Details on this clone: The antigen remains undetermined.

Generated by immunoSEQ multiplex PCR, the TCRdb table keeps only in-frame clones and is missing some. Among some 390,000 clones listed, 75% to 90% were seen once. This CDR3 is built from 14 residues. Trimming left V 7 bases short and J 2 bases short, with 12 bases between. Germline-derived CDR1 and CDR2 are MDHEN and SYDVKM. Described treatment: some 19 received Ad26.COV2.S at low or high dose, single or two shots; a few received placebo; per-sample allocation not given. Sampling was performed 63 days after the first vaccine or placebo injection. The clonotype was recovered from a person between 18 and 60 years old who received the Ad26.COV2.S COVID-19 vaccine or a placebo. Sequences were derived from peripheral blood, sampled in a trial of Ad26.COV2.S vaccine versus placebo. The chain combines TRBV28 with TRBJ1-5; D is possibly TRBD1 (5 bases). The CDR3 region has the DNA TGTGCCAGCACCTTTCCCAGGGGCAATCAGCCCCAGCATTTT. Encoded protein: CASTFPRGNQPQHF.